The clone carrying this TCR beta chain was seen at least ten times. The target antigen is unknown. Trimming cost V 7 bases and J 6 bases; bases outside gene matches: 6. The CDR3 runs 13 residues. Germline CDR1 LNHDA, CDR2 SQIVND (reference sequence). These data originate in a study of Graves' ophthalmopathy and Graves' hyperthyroidism. Study-level findings and limits: Ophthalmopathy and stable hyperthyroidism were discriminated by a 13-signature model, with over 85% sensitivity and around 77% specificity.

Certain patients were not enrolled. These were patients with other autoimmune diseases, uncontrolled infections, pregnancy or lactation. Orbital computed tomography, thyroid ultrasound, TRAb, serum thyroxine and clinical symptoms formed the basis of diagnosis. Amplification from RNA transcripts yielded the TCR beta CDR3 regions. The library came from an HTBI-primed first-round RT-PCR and a second-round multiplex PCR. TCRdb re-called the multiplex PCR reads with MiXCR, one entry per CDR3 protein. Of approximately 500,000 distinct CDR3 sequences in the sample, approximately 15% are singletons; the top ten hold around 9.8%.

This TCR came from a woman in her 30s with Graves' ophthalmopathy. The sequenced sample consisted of blood. The chain combines TRBV19 with TRBJ1-2, with TRBD1 identical over 9 bases. CDR3 region: CASTTGGSNGYTF. The CDR3 DNA reads as TGTGCCAGTACCACAGGGGGCTCAAATGGCTACACCTTC.